One and the same sample provided the 25 T cell receptor beta chains below, sequenced in a study of identical twins (dated by TCRdb to the mid-2010s). Library preparation employed 5' RACE. The instrument was an Illumina HiSeq 2000. Clones were called with MiXCR by TCRdb after fastp trimmed the public reads at Q25, and only in-frame beta chains were retained. Rows merge per CDR3 protein into single entries with the most common DNA and genes. The sample table holds around 370,000 distinct CDR3 sequences, of which about 9% were seen once. In total, the top ten clones hold roughly 8.7% of the sample. The material sequenced was naive T cells sorted from blood. This sample's cell subset or site label indicates: cells isolated with a human naive T-cell isolation kit. The receptors stem from a woman between 45 and 65 years old in good health.

The genes are TRBV7-8 and TRBJ1-5, with 9 bases aligning to TRBD1. Germline V gene sequence: CDR1 SGHVS, CDR2 FQNEAQ. The CDR3 consists of 15 residues. J lost 6 bases, V lost 5 bases, and 8 bases had no gene match. CDR3 DNA sequence: TGTGCCAGCAGCAACAGGGGGCCGCTCGCTCAGCCCCAGCATTTT. Protein product: CASSNRGPLAQPQHF.

This clonotype was recorded at least ten times. V gene TRBV5-1 combines with J gene TRBJ2-1; the match to TRBD2 covers 12 bases. The CDR3 is made up of 15 amino acids. CDR1 is SGHRS, CDR2 YFSETQ, per germline. V lost 3 bases, J lost 6 bases, and 4 bases stayed unmatched. DNA of the CDR3: TGCGCCAGCAGCTCACTAGCGGGAGGAGGCAATGAGCAGTTCTTC. Protein product: CASSSLAGGGNEQFF.

In nucleotides, the CDR3 is TGTGCCACCAGTGGGAAAGCGGCTCCTAACAATGAGCAGTTCTTC. It encodes CATSGKAAPNNEQFF. This chain uses TRBV24-1 with TRBJ2-1; tentative D call: TRBD2 (5 bases). V was pared by 5 bases and J by 5 bases, with 15 bases between. Germline-derived CDR1 and CDR2 are KGHDR and SFDVKD. There are 15 residues in the CDR3.

This clonotype was seen a handful of times. The genes are TRBV29-1 and TRBJ1-2; 8 bases line up with TRBD1. V was clipped by 3 bases and J by 1 base; unmatched bases: 7. The CDR3 consists of 15 residues. Germline CDR1 SQVTM, CDR2 ANQGSEA. The CDR3 nucleotides are TGCAGCGTTGACCTTGGACAGGGCTTTAACTATGGCTACACCTTC. Its translation is CSVDLGQGFNYGYTF.

This clonotype was recorded many times. The genes are TRBV12-3 or TRBV12-4 and TRBJ2-4; no clear D gene. This CDR3 has 11 residues. Trimming left V 1 base short and J 8 bases short, with 3 bases between. The CDR3 bases are TGTGCCAGCAGTTTAGGGGACATTCAGTACTTC. Its protein product is CASSLGDIQYF.

V is TRBV5-6 and J is TRBJ2-3; TRBD1 is a possible D gene (6 bases). The CDR3 sequence is 15 residues long. V shed 4 bases and J shed 2 bases, with 14 bases lying between them. CDR1 SGHDT and CDR2 YYEEEE come from the germline V gene. CDR3 sequence (DNA): TGTGCCAGCAGCCGATACGGACAGCCCACAGATACGCAGTATTTT. Translation: CASSRYGQPTDTQYF.

This clonotype was seen repeatedly, ten times or more. The chain is built from TRBV12-3 or TRBV12-4 and TRBJ2-2; no clear D. V was clipped by 6 bases and J by 0 bases, with 20 bases between them. CDR3 length equals 18 residues. The CDR3 loop is CASSRSPAGASNTGELFF. As DNA, the CDR3 is TGTGCCAGCAGCCGTTCACCCGCTGGAGCTTCGAACACCGGGGAGCTGTTTTTT.

The CDR3 is CATSRDRGPETQYF. Written as DNA, the CDR3 is TGTGCCACCAGCAGAGATAGGGGACCAGAGACCCAGTACTTC. This chain connects TRBV15 to TRBJ2-5; D may correspond to TRBD1 or TRBD2 (5 bases each). The CDR3 runs 14 residues. Trimming removed 0 bases from V and 4 bases from J, with 9 bases in between. The germline V gene encodes CDR1 LNHNV and CDR2 YYDKDF (reference sequence). The variable domain in full, with the rest retrieved from reference TRBV15 and TRBJ2-5, is DAMVIQNPRYQVTQFGKPVTLSCSQTLNHNVMYWYQQKSSQAPKLLFHYYDKDFNNEADTPDNFQSRRPNTSFCFLDIRSPGLGDTAMYLCATSRDRGPETQYFGPGTRLLVL.

This sequence joins TRBV12-3 or TRBV12-4 and TRBJ2-2; no clear D gene. Trimming took 1 base from V and 2 from J, leaving 8 bases between them. The CDR3 contains 15 residues. CDR3 sequence reads: CASSLVDGNTGELFF. The CDR3 nucleotides are TGTGCCAGCAGTTTAGTAGACGGCAACACCGGGGAGCTGTTTTTT.

Many counts were recorded for this clonotype. V gene TRBV12-3 or TRBV12-4 combines with J gene TRBJ1-5; TRBD1 might be the D (5 bases). CDR3 length: 12 residues. V was cut by 4 bases and J by 6 bases, with 7 bases left in between. For the CDR3, the DNA is TGTGCCAGCAGTTGGGGGTTTCAGCCCCAGCATTTT. Its protein product is CASSWGFQPQHF.

This clonotype occurred a few times. CDR3 protein: CASSLPTRERRTYEQYF. The CDR3 bases are TGTGCCAGCAGTTTGCCCACCCGAGAGCGGCGTACCTACGAGCAGTACTTC. The chain recombines TRBV12-3 or TRBV12-4 with TRBJ2-7; maybe TRBD2 (5 bases). V lost 3 bases and J lost 2, with 20 bases in between. The CDR3 spans 17 residues.

The chain is built from TRBV7-6 and TRBJ1-3; tentative D call: TRBD1 (5 bases). Trimming took 6 bases from V and 8 from J, leaving 11 bases between them. The CDR3 loop spans 12 amino acids. Germline CDR1 SGHVS, CDR2 FNYEAQ. Written as DNA, the CDR3 is TGTGCCAGCAGATGGCCGGGGGACACCATATATTTT. This encodes CASRWPGDTIYF.

This clonotype showed up just a few times. The chain recombines TRBV7-9 with TRBJ1-5; 7 bases match TRBD1. The CDR3 loop spans 13 amino acids. Germline CDR1 SEHNR, CDR2 FQNEAQ (reference sequence). After removal of 5 bases from V and 5 bases from J, the junction contained 3 bases not matched to a gene. The CDR3 here is CASSPGQDQPQHF. Written as DNA, the CDR3 is TGTGCCAGCAGCCCAGGACAGGATCAGCCCCAGCATTTT.

The genes are TRBV11-2 and TRBJ2-1; 11 bases agree with TRBD2. J was trimmed by 7 bases and V by 5 bases; bases with no gene match: 7. CDR1 is SGHAT and CDR2 is FQNNGV in the germline V gene. CDR3 length: 15 amino acids. The DNA for the CDR3 is TGTGCCAGCAGCGGTCTAGCGGGAGGTTTAAATGAGCAGTTCTTC. It encodes CASSGLAGGLNEQFF.

This clonotype was seen a handful of times. The rearrangement links TRBV7-4 to TRBJ2-5, with 7 bases aligning to TRBD1. The CDR3 runs to 14 residues. The ends lost 7 bases at V and 6 bases at J; junction bases unmatched: 11. CDR1 and CDR2 (germline): SGHVT, SQSDAQ. CDR3 sequence reads: CASTTRGLVKTQYF. CDR3 nucleotide sequence: TGTGCCAGCACCACAAGGGGGCTAGTGAAGACCCAGTACTTC.

A few counts support this clonotype. V usage is TRBV6-5 and J usage is TRBJ1-5; a possible D gene is TRBD1 (5 bases). The CDR3 runs to 13 residues. V lost 6 bases, J lost 2 bases, and 8 bases lay in between. Germline CDR1 reads MNHEY; CDR2 reads SVGAGI. The CDR3 nucleotides are TGTGCCAGCAGGCAGGGTGGCAATCAGCCCCAGCATTTT. Its protein is CASRQGGNQPQHF.

V gene TRBV20-1 combines with J gene TRBJ2-1; 9 bases line up with TRBD2. This CDR3 region has 16 residues. Trimming removed 6 bases from V and 9 bases from J; junction bases left unmatched: 18. Per the germline V gene, CDR1 is DFQATT and CDR2 is SNEGSKA (reference sequence). CDR3 sequence reads: CSATARGREGLGEQFF. In nucleotides, the CDR3 is TGCAGTGCGACTGCGCGGGGGCGGGAGGGCCTTGGTGAGCAGTTCTTC.

This clonotype appeared a single time. V gene TRBV29-1 combines with J gene TRBJ2-4; either TRBD1 or TRBD2 may fit D (5 bases each). CDR1 and CDR2 from the germline V gene are SQVTM and ANQGSEA. Trimming removed 6 bases from V and 16 bases from J, with 28 bases in between. The CDR3 sequence is 14 residues long. The DNA for the CDR3 is TGCAGCGTACTATCCGGGACGGCCTGGGGAGAGCGTTACTTC. Its translation is CSVLSGTAWGERYF.

The V gene is TRBV7-9, the J gene TRBJ2-1; 7 nucleotides align to TRBD1. V gave up 5 bases and J gave up 5 bases; unmatched junction bases: 6. The CDR3 runs 14 residues. Germline lookup yields CDR1 SEHNR and CDR2 FQNEAQ (reference sequence). As DNA, the CDR3 is TGTGCCAGCAGCCTACAGGGGCGCCACAATGAGCAGTTCTTC. Protein sequence: CASSLQGRHNEQFF.

This sequence joins TRBV19 and TRBJ2-1; TRBD2 aligns across 13 bases. Looked up from germline, CDR1 is LNHDA and CDR2 is SQIVND (reference sequence). V was clipped by 3 bases and J by 6 bases; unmatched bases: 8. The CDR3 has 17 residues. CDR3 bases: TGTGCCAGTAGTATCACGACTAGCGGGAGGCAAGTCAATGAGCAGTTCTTC. It specifies CASSITTSGRQVNEQFF.

The chain links TRBV25-1 to TRBJ2-3, with D hard to call. Trimming cost V 6 bases and J 1 base, with 20 bases left between them. Germline V gives CDR1 MGHDK, CDR2 SYGVNS. The CDR3 is 17 residues long. The CDR3 is CASSGAVLFTRTDTQYF. The CDR3 DNA is TGTGCCAGCAGCGGTGCCGTGCTGTTTACGCGCACAGATACGCAGTATTTT.

This clonotype was recorded at least ten times. The V gene is TRBV29-1, the J gene TRBJ2-1, with TRBD2 matching over 7 bases. Looked up from germline, CDR1 is SQVTM and CDR2 is ANQGSEA. Losses at the gene ends were 3 bases for V and 2 bases for J; bases not matched to a gene: 7. CDR3 length: 15 residues. The CDR3 loop is CSVDSRERTYNEQFF. CDR3 DNA: TGCAGCGTTGACTCGCGGGAGAGGACCTACAATGAGCAGTTCTTC.

This clonotype was counted between two and nine times. The chain links TRBV12-3 or TRBV12-4 to TRBJ1-1; TRBD1 is a possible D gene (5 bases). The V and J ends lost 4 bases and 5 bases respectively, with 14 bases between them. CDR3 size: 14 residues. The CDR3 DNA sequence: TGTGCCAGCAGTTCCTCTCAGGGAGGTACTGAAGCTTTCTTT. Amino acids: CASSSSQGGTEAFF.

A few counts support this clonotype. This chain links TRBV5-1 with TRBJ2-1, with 12 bases identical to TRBD2. This CDR3 comprises 14 residues. The V gene's germline CDR1 is SGHRS and CDR2 YFSETQ. V shed 4 bases and J 6 bases; nucleotides not matched to a gene: 2. CDR3 sequence (DNA): TGCGCCAGCAGCGCACTAGCGGGAGGCAATGAGCAGTTCTTC. It codes for CASSALAGGNEQFF.

This clonotype was picked up a small number of times. V is TRBV5-1 and J is TRBJ1-1, with D unclear. Germline CDR1 reads SGHRS; CDR2 reads YFSETQ. V was trimmed by 2 bases and J by 1 base, leaving 9 bases between them. CDR3 length: 14 residues. The CDR3 DNA sequence: TGCGCCAGCAGCTTAAGGTGGCCGAACACTGAAGCTTTCTTT. Translation gives CASSLRWPNTEAFF.